The present T cell receptor beta chain was sequenced within a study of T cell repertoires in cytomegalovirus infection. As for the study in general: From public TCR beta signatures came an indication of both CMV infection and matching HLA type.

Germline V lookup: CDR1 SQVTM, CDR2 ANQGSEA. The V and J ends lost 7 bases and 7 bases, in that order; junction bases with no gene match: 9. CDR3 length: 13 residues. This clonotype appeared a few times. What it binds is not known. A single record per CDR3 protein comes from TCRdb applying MiXCR to the reads. The sample yields 680,000 or so distinct CDR3 sequences, 35% to 45% seen once. Study findings and constraints: Accumulated public TCR beta family frequency recognized individuals carrying CMV together with the relevant HLA. In two of eight donors, the top clonotype was HLA-C-restricted CMV-specific.

The clonotype originates from a human donor in good health (CMV status not recorded). Some clones in this sample may be carry-over from other donors' samples. Sequenced sample: PBMCs. The rearrangement joins TRBV29-1 to TRBJ2-1, with 8 positions matching TRBD1. DNA for the CDR3: TGCAGCGGGAACAGGGGGAATTCGAATGAGCAGTTCTTC. Translation gives CSGNRGNSNEQFF.